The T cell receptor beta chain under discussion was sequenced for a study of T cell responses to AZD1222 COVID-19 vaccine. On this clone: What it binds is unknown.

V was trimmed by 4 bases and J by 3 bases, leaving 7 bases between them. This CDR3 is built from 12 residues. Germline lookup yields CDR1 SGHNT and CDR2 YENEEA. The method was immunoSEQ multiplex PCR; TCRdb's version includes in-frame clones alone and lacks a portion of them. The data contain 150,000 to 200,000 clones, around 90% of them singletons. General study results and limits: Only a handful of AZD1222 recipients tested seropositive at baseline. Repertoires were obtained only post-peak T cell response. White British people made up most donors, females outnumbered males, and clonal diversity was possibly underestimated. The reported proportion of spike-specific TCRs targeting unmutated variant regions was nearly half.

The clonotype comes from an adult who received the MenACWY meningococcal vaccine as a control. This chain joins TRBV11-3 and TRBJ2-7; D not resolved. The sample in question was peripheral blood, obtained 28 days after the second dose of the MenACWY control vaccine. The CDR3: CASSWRSYEQYF. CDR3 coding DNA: TGTGCCAGCAGCTGGCGCAGCTACGAGCAGTACTTC.